This TCR beta chain was sequenced during a study of Graves' ophthalmopathy and Graves' hyperthyroidism. RNA transcripts served as template for amplifying TCR beta CDR3 sequences. The authors performed first-round RT-PCR with HTBI primers and then a second-round multiplex PCR. One entry per CDR3 protein results from TCRdb running MiXCR on the multiplex PCR reads. The repertoire holds 45,000 to 60,000 distinct CDR3 sequences, with approximately 52% as singletons. A remark on this clonotype: What it binds is unknown.

Uncontrolled infections, other autoimmune diseases, pregnancy or lactation barred patients from enrollment. Out of about 11 ml of fresh peripheral blood, PBMCs were obtained. This CDR3 comprises 14 residues. V was clipped by 6 bases and J by 8 bases, with 16 bases between them. Germline values: CDR1 ENHRY, CDR2 SYGVKD. Study-wide points: The model's ophthalmopathy progression predictions had roughly 69% sensitivity and 72% to 75% specificity. Ophthalmopathy was separated from stable hyperthyroidism by a 13-signature model with about 86% sensitivity and over 75% specificity.

The chain employs TRBV10-3 and TRBJ1-4; possible D gene TRBD1, 6 bases. Material for sequencing was peripheral blood. The TCR comes from an adult woman with Graves' ophthalmopathy. This chain's CDR3 is CAIRAGDKREKLFF. Written as DNA, the CDR3 is TGTGCCATCAGGGCAGGGGACAAGAGGGAAAAACTGTTTTTT.